This TCR beta chain is drawn from a study of blood T cell repertoires in COVID-19. Study details: Specimens from acute and convalescent COVID-19 originated in the United States, Italy and Spain. PBMCs, B-cell-depleted T cells, or T cells provided the cDNA or gDNA that made up the material.

Authors' data handling: Estimates of nucleated cell counts were drawn from the amplification of reference gene primers. TCRdb's copy holds only in-frame clones and misses some; the assay was immunoSEQ multiplex PCR. V and J calls and clone size are as listed in that table; D and trimming were resolved from the DNA. The sample includes 250,000 or so clones, 88% seen only once; the top ten take 1.2% to 1.5%. The origin of this receptor is a man aged 80 or over with acute or convalescent COVID-19. Sequenced sample: peripheral blood.

In DNA form, the CDR3 reads TGTGCCATCAGTTTGGGGACTAGCGGGGTTCGCACAGATACGCAGTATTTT. Protein sequence: CAISLGTSGVRTDTQYF. The chain joins TRBV10-3 to TRBJ2-3, with TRBD2 matching over 13 bases. With 5 bases clipped from V and 1 base from J, the junction kept 6 bases outside the gene matches. In germline, CDR1 is ENHRY, CDR2 SYGVKD. This CDR3 is 17 amino acids long.